This TCR beta chain was sequenced in a study of CD8+ T cells in alopecia areata. Background on the study: Percent of scalp involved defined treated patients' severity scores. Overall study results and limits: TCR sharing was clearer in mice than between patients, perhaps partly owing to patient HLA diversity. Lesional scalp, especially alopecia totalis/universalis, showed higher clonality than normal scalp.

Following extraction, RNA underwent reverse transcription to cDNA, which served as the sequencing template. Assay: immunoSEQ multiplex PCR; the TCRdb copy retains only in-frame clones and omits some. The sample has fewer than 250,000 clones, approximately 60% seen once; the top ten hold around 0.7%. With respect to this clone: The target antigen is unknown.

Sample treatment: oral pan-JAK inhibitor, 5-10 mg twice daily. CDR3 size: 15 residues. CDR1 and CDR2 (germline): LGHNA, YSLEER. V lost 3 bases, J lost 9 bases, and 7 bases stayed unmatched. The sequence was collected from a human donor with alopecia areata. The J gene is TRBJ2-1, the V gene TRBV4-3, with 11 bases that match TRBD2. The sample consisted of CD4+ T cells sorted from blood, taken at week 4, from a patient treated with tofacitinib. Here the CDR3 DNA reads TGCGCCAGCAGCCAGATAGCGGGAGGGCCTGTTGAGCAGTTCTTC. Amino acid sequence: CASSQIAGGPVEQFF.